The 2 T cell receptor beta chains below all came from one sample that was sequenced in a study of blood T cell repertoires in COVID-19. Some clones are missing from TCRdb's copy, which holds only in-frame ones; the method was immunoSEQ multiplex PCR. This sample yields 150,000 or so clones, of which around nine tenths are seen a single time; more than 9.5% belongs to the top ten. The sample consisted of peripheral blood. Receptors originate from a woman aged 70 to 79 with COVID-19, enrolled during active disease.

The gene calls are TRBV27 and TRBJ1-2; no clear D. Trimming stripped 0 bases from V and 4 bases from J, with 9 bases between. The germline gives CDR1 MNHEY, CDR2 SMNVEV (reference sequence). This CDR3 comprises 14 residues. CDR3 in amino acids: CASSLSPEVYGYTF. The CDR3 coding sequence is TGTGCCAGCAGTTTATCCCCAGAGGTCTATGGCTACACCTTC.

The V call is TRBV5-4, the J call TRBJ2-4; D possibly corresponds to TRBD2 (5 bases). Per germline, CDR1 SGHNT and CDR2 YYREEE (reference sequence). Trimming shortened V by 1 base and J by 6 bases, and 11 bases separated the two germline ends. CDR3 size: 14 residues. Here the CDR3 DNA reads TGTGCCAGCAGCTTGCGGGAAGCGAGAAACATTCAGTACTTC. This translates into CASSLREARNIQYF.